These T cell receptor beta chains were read from a single sample in a study of early T cells in non-severe SARS-CoV-2 infection. TCRdb independently ran MiXCR on the 5' RACE reads; one entry per CDR3 protein. Altogether tens of thousands of distinct CDR3 sequences are present, approximately 9% being singletons, with the ten largest covering approximately 5.7%. This material consisted of whole blood, taken at baseline. Receptors originate from an adult who was a healthcare worker with PCR-confirmed SARS-CoV-2 infection or an uninfected control (not recorded which). Each CDR3 is given with its conserved first and last residue. A D gene is named only where the DNA matches it firmly. Size values are once, few and many counts, or a class for expanded clones, and some rows have none.

j_gene,d_gene,abundance,v_gene,CDR3nt,CDR3aa
TRBJ2-1,-,few,TRBV28,TGTGCCAGCAGCCCGCTGGGGGGATACAATGAGCAGTTCTTC,CASSPLGGYNEQFF
TRBJ2-7,-,few,TRBV27,TGTGCCAGCAGTGCGACAGTGACCTACGAGCAGTACTTC,CASSATVTYEQYF
TRBJ2-1,TRBD2,many,TRBV24-1,TGTGCCACCAGTGGCCCTAGCGGGATACACAATGAGCAGTTCTTC,CATSGPSGIHNEQFF
TRBJ2-7,TRBD2,many,TRBV6-6,TGTGCCAGCAGTGGACTAGCGGGGAGCTCCTACGAGCAGTACTTC,CASSGLAGSSYEQYF
TRBJ1-2,TRBD1,few,TRBV12-3/TRBV12-4,TGTGCCAGCAGTCCCGGGACAGGGGTCTCCTATGGCTACACCTTC,CASSPGTGVSYGYTF
TRBJ2-3,-,-,TRBV2,TGTGCCAGCATTGGACACACAGATACGCAGTATTTT,CASIGHTDTQYF
TRBJ2-7,-,few,TRBV7-8,TGTGCCAGCCTCGGGGCCTCCTACGAGCAGTACTTC,CASLGASYEQYF
TRBJ1-2,-,-,TRBV5-4,TGTGCCAGCAGCTTGCCGGGGACATATGGCTACACCTTC,CASSLPGTYGYTF
TRBJ2-7,-,many,TRBV5-4,TGTGCCAGCAGCTTAGGCTACGAGCAGTACTTC,CASSLGYEQYF
TRBJ1-5,-,-,TRBV12-3/TRBV12-4,TGTGCCAGCAGCCCGAATCATCCAGGGTATAGCAATCAGCCCCAGCATTTT,CASSPNHPGYSNQPQHF
TRBJ1-3,-,-,TRBV5-1,TGCGCCAGCAGCTTGGAAGTGTTTACTGGAAACACCATATATTTT,CASSLEVFTGNTIYF
TRBJ2-1,TRBD1,many,TRBV20-1,TGCAGTGCTAGCCAGGGGGAGAATGAGCAGTTCTTC,CSASQGENEQFF
TRBJ1-5,TRBD1,-,TRBV18,TGTGCCAGCTCACCCACCGGGACAGGTGATCAGCCCCAGCATTTT,CASSPTGTGDQPQHF